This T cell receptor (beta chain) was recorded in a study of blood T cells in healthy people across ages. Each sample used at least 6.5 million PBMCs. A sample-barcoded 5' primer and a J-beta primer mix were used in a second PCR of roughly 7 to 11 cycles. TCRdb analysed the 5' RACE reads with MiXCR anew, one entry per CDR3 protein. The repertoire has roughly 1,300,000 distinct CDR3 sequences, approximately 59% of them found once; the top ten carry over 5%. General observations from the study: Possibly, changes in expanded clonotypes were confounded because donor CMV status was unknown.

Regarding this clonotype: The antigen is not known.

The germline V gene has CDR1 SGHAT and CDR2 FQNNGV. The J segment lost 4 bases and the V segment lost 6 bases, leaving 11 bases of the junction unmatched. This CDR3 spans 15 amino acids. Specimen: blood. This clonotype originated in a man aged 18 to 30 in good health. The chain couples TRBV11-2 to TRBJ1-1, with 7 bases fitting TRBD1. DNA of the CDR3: TGTGCCAGCAGACTAACAGGGGATGGGAGCACTGAAGCTTTCTTT. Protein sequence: CASRLTGDGSTEAFF.